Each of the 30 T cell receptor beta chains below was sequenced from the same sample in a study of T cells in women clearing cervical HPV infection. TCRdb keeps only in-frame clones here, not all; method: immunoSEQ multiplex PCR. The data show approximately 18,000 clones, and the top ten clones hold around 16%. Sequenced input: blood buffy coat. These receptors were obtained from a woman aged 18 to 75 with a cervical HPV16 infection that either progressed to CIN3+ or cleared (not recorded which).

CDR3 DNA (partial): TGTGCCTGGACCCCTTCAGGGCGCGAG. Protein sequence: CAWTPSGRE. The full CDR3 reads CAWTPSGREQYF. V is TRBV30 and J is TRBJ2-7; D perhaps matches TRBD1 (5 bases). The CDR3 end falls 3 residues outside the read, so it is completed with the germline J gene. CDR1 and CDR2 from the germline V gene are GTSNPN and SVGIG (reference sequence). The CDR3 spans 12 residues. V was pared by 4 bases and J by 6 bases, with 13 bases between.

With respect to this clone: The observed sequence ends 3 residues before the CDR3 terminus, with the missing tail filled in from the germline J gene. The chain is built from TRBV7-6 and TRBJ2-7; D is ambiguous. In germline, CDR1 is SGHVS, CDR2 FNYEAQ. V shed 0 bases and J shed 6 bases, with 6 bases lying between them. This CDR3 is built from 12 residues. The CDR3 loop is CASSLARGEQYF. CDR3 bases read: TGTGCCAGCAGCTTAGCTCGCGGCGAG.

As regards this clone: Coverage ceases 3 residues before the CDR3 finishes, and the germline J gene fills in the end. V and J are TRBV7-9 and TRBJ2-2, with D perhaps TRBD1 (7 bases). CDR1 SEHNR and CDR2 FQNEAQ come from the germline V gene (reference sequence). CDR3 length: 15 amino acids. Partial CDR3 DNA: TGTGCCAGCAGCGTATGGACAGGAGGGGAAAAAAAG. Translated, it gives CASSVWTGGEKK. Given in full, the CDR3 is CASSVWTGGEKKLFF.

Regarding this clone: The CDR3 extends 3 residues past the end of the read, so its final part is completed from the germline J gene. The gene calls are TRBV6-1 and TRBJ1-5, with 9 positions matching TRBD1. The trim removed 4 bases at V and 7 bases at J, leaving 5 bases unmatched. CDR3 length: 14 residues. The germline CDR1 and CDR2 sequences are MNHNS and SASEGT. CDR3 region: CASSGGTGRQPQHF. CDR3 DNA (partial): TGTGCCAGCAGTGGCGGGACAGGGAGACAGCCC.

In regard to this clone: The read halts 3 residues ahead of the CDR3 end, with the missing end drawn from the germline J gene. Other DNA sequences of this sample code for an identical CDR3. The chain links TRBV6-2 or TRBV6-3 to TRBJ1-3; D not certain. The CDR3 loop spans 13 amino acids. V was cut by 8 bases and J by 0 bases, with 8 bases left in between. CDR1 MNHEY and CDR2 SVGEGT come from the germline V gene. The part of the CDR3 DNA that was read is TGTGCCAGCGGAGCGAACTCTGGAAACACC. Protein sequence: CASGANSGNT. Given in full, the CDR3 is CASGANSGNTIYF.

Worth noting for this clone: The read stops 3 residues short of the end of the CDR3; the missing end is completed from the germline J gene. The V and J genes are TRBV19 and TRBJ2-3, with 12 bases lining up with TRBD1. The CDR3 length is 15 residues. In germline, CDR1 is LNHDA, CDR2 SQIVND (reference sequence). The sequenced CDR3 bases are TGTGCCAGTGCCTCCGGGACAGGGGGCGGGGAGACG. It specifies CASASGTGGGET. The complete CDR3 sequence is CASASGTGGGETQYF.

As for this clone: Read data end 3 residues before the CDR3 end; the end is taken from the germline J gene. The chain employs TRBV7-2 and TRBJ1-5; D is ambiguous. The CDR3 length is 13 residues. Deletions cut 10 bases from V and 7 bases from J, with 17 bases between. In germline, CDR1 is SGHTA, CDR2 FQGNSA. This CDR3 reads CANSLYTSQPQHF. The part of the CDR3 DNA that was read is TGTGCCAACAGTTTGTATACTAGCCAGCCC.

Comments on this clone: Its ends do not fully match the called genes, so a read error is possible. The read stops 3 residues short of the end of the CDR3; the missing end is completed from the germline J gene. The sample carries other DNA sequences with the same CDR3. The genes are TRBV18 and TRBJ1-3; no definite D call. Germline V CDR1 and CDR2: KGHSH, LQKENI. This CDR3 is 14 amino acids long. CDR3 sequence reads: CASSPQGEVNTIYF. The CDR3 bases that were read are TGTGCCAGCTCACCACAGGGCGAAGTGAACACT.

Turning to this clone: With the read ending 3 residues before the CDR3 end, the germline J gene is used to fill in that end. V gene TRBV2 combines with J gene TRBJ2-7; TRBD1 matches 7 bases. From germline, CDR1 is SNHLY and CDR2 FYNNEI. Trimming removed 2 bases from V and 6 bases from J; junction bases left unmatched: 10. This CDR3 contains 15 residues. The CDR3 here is CASSETPQGTSEQYF. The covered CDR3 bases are TGTGCCAGCAGTGAAACCCCACAGGGGACATCCGAG.

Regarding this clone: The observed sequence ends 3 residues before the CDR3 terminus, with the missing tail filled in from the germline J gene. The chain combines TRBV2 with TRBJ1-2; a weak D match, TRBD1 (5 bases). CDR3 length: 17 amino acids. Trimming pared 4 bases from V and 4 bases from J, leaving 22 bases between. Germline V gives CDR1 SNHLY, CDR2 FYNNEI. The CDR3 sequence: CASSGGSTGGHGYGYTF. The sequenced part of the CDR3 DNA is TGTGCCAGCAGTGGGGGTTCGACCGGGGGTCATGGCTATGGC.

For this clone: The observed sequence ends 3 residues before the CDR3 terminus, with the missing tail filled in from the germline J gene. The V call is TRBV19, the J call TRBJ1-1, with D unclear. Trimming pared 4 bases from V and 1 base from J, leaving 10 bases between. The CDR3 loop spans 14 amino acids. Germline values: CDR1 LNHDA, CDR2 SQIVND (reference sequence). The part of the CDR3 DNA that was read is TGTGCCAGTAGTACCCCAGGAGGGAACACTGAA. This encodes CASSTPGGNTE. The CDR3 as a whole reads CASSTPGGNTEAFF. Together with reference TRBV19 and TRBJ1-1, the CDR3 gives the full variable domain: DGGITQSPKYLFRKEGQNVTLSCEQNLNHDAMYWYRQDPGQGLRLIYYSQIVNDFQKGDIAEGYSVSREKKESFPLTVTSAQKNPTAFYLCASSTPGGNTEAFFGQGTRLTVV.

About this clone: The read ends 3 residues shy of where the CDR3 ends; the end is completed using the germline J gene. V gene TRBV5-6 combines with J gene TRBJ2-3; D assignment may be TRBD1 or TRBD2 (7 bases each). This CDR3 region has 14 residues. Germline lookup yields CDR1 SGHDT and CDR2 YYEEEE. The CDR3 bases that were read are TGTGCCAGCAGGTGGGGAGGGGGACAGTGGACG. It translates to CASRWGGGQWT. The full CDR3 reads CASRWGGGQWTQYF. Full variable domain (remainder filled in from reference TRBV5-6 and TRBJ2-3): DAGVTQSPTHLIKTRGQQVTLRCSPKSGHDTVSWYQQALGQGPQFIFQYYEEEERQRGNFPDRFSGHQFPNYSSELNVNALLLGDSALYLCASRWGGGQWTQYFGPGTRLTVL.

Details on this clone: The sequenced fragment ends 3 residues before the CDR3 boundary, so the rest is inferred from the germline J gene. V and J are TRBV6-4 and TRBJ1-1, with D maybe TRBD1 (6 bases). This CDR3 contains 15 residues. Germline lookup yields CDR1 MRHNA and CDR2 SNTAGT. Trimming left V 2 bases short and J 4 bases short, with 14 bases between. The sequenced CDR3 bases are TGTGCCAGCAGTGACCGACGGGGGGCTTTCACTGAA. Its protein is CASSDRRGAFTE. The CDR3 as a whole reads CASSDRRGAFTEAFF.

The CDR3 sequence: CASSPDSSGTQYF. Incomplete CDR3 DNA: TGTGCCAGCTCACCAGACAGCTCAGGGACG. The chain recombines TRBV18 with TRBJ2-3, with a tentative D call TRBD1 (5 bases). The read falls 3 residues short of the CDR3 end, and the missing part is taken from the germline J gene. The CDR3 is 13 residues long. Germline assignment: CDR1 KGHSH and CDR2 LQKENI.

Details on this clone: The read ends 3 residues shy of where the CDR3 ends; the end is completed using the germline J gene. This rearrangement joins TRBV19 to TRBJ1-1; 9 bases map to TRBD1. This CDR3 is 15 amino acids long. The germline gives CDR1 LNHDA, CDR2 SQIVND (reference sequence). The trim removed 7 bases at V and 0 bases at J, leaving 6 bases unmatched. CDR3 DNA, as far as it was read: TGTGCCAGTAAAGTGACAGGGGGGATGAACACTGAA. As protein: CASKVTGGMNTE. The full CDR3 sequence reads CASKVTGGMNTEAFF.

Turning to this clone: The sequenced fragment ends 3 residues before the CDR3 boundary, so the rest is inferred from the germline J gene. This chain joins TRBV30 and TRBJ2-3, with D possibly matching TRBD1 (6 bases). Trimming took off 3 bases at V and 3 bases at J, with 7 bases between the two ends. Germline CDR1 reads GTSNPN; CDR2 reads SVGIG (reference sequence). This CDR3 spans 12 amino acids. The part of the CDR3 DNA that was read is TGTGCCTGGAGCAGGGGTACAGATACG. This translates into CAWSRGTDT. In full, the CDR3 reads CAWSRGTDTQYF. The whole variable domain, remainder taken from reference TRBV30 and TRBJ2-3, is SQTIHQWPATLVQPVGSPLSLECTVEGTSNPNLYWYRQAAGRGLQLLFYSVGIGQISSEVPQNLSASRPQDRQFILSSKKLLLSDSGFYLCAWSRGTDTQYFGPGTRLTVL.

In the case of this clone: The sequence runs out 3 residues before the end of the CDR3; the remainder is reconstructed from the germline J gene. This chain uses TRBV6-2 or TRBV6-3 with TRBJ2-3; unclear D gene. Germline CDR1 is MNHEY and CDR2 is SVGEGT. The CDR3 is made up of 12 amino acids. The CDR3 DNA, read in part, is TGTGCCAGCAAGGAGTCTGCGGAGACG. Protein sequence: CASKESAET. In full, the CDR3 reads CASKESAETQYF.

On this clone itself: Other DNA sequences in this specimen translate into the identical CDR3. CDR3 sequence reads: CSARGGAGNQPQHF. CDR3 bases read: TGCAGTGCTAGGGGTGGGGCTGGGAATCAGCCC. V and J are TRBV20-1 and TRBJ1-5; tentative D call: TRBD1 (5 bases). The read ends 3 residues early relative to the CDR3; the germline J gene fills the gap. The CDR3 spans 14 residues. V was trimmed by 3 bases and J by 4 bases, leaving 13 bases between them. Germline CDR1 is DFQATT and CDR2 is SNEGSKA (reference sequence).

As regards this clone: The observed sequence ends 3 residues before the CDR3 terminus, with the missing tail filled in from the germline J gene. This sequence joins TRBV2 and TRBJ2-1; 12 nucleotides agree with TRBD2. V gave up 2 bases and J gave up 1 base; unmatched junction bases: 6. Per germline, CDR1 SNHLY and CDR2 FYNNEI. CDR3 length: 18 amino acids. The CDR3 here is CASSELGLAGRSYNEQFF. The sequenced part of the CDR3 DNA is TGTGCCAGCAGTGAATTAGGACTAGCGGGGAGATCCTACAATGAG.

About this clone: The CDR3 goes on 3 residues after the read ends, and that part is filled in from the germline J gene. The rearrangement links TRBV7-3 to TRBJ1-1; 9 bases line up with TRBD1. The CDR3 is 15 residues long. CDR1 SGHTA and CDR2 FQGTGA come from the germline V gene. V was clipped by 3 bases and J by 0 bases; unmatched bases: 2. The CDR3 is CASSFRQGVNTEAFF. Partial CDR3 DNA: TGTGCCAGCAGCTTCAGACAGGGGGTGAACACTGAA. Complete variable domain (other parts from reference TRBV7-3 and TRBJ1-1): GAGVSQTPSNKVTEKGKYVELRCDPISGHTALYWYRQSLGQGPEFLIYFQGTGAADDSGLPNDRFFAVRPEGSVSTLKIQRTERGDSAVYLCASSFRQGVNTEAFFGQGTRLTVV.

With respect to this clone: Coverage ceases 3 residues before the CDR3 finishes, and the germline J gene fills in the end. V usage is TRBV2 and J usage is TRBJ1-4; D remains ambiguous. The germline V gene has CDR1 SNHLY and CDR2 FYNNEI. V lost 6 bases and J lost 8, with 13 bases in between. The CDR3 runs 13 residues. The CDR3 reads CASRGLFGEKLFF. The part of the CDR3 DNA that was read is TGTGCCAGCAGAGGCCTTTTCGGGGAAAAA.

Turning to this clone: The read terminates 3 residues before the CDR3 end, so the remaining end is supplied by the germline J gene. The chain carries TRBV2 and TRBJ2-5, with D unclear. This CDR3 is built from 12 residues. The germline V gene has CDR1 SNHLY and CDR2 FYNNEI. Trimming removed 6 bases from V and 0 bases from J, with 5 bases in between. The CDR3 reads CASRTDQETQYF. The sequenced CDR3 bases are TGTGCCAGCAGAACGGACCAAGAGACC.

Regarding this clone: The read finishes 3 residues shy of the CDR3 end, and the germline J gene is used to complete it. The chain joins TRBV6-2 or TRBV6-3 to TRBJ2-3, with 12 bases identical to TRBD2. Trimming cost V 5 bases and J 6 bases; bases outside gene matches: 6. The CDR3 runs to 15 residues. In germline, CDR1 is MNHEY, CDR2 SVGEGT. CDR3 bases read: TGTGCCAGCAGTAACACGGGACTAGCGGGCGATACG. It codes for CASSNTGLAGDT. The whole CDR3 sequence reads CASSNTGLAGDTQYF.

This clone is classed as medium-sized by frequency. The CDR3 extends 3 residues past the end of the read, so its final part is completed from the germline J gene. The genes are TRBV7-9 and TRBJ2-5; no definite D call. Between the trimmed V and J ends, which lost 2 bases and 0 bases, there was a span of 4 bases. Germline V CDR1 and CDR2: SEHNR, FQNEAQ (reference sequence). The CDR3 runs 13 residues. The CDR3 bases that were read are TGTGCCAGCAGCTTACCGTACCAAGAGACC. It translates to CASSLPYQET. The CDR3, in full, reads CASSLPYQETQYF.

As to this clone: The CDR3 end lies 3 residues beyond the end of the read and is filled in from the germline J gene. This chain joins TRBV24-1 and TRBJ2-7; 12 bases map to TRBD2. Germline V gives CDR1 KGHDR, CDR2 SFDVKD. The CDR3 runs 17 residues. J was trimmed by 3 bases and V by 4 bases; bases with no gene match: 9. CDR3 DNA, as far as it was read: TGTGCCACCAGTGACCTTAACGGGACTAGCGGGCACTACGAG. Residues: CATSDLNGTSGHYE. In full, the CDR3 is CATSDLNGTSGHYEQYF.

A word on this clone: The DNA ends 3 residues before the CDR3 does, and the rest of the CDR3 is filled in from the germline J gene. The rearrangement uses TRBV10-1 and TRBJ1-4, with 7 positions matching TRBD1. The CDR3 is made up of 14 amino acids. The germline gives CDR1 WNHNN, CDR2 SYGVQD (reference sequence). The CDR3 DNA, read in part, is TGCGCCAGCGCCCCGGGACAGCTGAATTCACCA. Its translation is CASAPGQLNSP. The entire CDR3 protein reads CASAPGQLNSPLFF.

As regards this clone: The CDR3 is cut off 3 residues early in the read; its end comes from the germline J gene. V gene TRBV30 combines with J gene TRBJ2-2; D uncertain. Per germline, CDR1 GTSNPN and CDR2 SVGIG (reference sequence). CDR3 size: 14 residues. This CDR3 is CAWKRPTTNEKLFF. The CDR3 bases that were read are TGTGCCTGGAAACGGCCCACAACTAATGAAAAG.

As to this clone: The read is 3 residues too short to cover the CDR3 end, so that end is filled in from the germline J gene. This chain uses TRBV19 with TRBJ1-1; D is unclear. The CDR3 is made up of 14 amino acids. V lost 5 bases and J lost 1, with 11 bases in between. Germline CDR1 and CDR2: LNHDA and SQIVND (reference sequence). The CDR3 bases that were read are TGTGCCAGTAGTGTGGCCTTCGAGAACACTGAA. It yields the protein CASSVAFENTE. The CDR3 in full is CASSVAFENTEAFF.

The CDR3 is CSTGQGGTNSPLHF. CDR3 bases read: TGCAGTACAGGACAGGGAGGGACTAATTCACCC. The chain combines TRBV20-1 with TRBJ1-6; 8 nucleotides agree with TRBD1. The CDR3 end is not reached by the read, which stops 3 residues before it; the germline J gene fills it in. Unmatched junction bases numbered 9, after V lost 8 bases and J lost 6 bases. This CDR3 has 14 residues. The V gene's germline CDR1 is DFQATT and CDR2 SNEGSKA (reference sequence).

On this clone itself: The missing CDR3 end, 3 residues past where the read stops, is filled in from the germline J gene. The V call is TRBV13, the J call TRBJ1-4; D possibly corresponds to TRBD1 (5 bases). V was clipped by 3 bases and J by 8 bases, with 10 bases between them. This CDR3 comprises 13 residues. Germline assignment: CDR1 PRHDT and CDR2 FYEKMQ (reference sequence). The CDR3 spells CASSFQGDEKLFF. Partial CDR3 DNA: TGTGCCAGCAGCTTTCAGGGAGACGAAAAA.